The clone carrying this T cell receptor beta chain showed up just a few times. Sequencing used immunoSEQ multiplex PCR; TCRdb keeps in-frame clones, though not all of them. The table lists 24,000 or so clones, roughly 93% of them singletons. V was trimmed by 4 bases and J by 8 bases, leaving 14 bases between them. Per the germline V gene, CDR1 is SEHNR and CDR2 is FQNEAQ (reference sequence). The CDR3 consists of 14 residues. This sample stems from a study of OX40 agonist ivuxolimab in advanced cancers. This TCR came from an adult with an advanced solid tumor such as melanoma, head and neck, liver or kidney cancer. This material consisted of CD4+ or CD8+ T cells sorted from blood, taken in a trial of the OX40 agonist ivuxolimab. The chain links TRBV7-9 to TRBJ1-4; D not certain. The CDR3 DNA reads as TGTGCCAGCAGCTCCTTCAGCGTCGGGGAAAAACTGTTTTTT. Translating gives CASSSFSVGEKLFF.